The entry below describes one T cell receptor (beta chain). Molecular barcoding with unique molecular identifiers was used for the TCRbeta library. TCRdb re-derived calls from the PCR reads in MiXCR, one entry per CDR3 protein. The sample has a few hundred thousand distinct CDR3 sequences, approximately 20% seen once. The sample belongs to a study of T-cell reconstitution after alpha-beta-depleted transplantation in children. Germline CDR1 and CDR2: MDHEN and SYDVKM. The CDR3 spans 16 residues. Trimming at V came to 6 bases and at J to 0 bases, leaving 5 bases not matched to a gene. The V and J genes are TRBV28 and TRBJ2-6; 7 nucleotides line up with TRBD1. The receptor's source is a human donor who donated a stem cell graft to a child with acute lymphoblastic leukemia. Sequencing used PBMCs from the stem cell graft donor, obtained from the stem cell graft. The CDR3 protein is CASSHGDSSGANVLTF. The CDR3 nucleotides are TGTGCCAGCAGCCACGGGGACAGCTCTGGGGCCAACGTCCTGACTTTC.